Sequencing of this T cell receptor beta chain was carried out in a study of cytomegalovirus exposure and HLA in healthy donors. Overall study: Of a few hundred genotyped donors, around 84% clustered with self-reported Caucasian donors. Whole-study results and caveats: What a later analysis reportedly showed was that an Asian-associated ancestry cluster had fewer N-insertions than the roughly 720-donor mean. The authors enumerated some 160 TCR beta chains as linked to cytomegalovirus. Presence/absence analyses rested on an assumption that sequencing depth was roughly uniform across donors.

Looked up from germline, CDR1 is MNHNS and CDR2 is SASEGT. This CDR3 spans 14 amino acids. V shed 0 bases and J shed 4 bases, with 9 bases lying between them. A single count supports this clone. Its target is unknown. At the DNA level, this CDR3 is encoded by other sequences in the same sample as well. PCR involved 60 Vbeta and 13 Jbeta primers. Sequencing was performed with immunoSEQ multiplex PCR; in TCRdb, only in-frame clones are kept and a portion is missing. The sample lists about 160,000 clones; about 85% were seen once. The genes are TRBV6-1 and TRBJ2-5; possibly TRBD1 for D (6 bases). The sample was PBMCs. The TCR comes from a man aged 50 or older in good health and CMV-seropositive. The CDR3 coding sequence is TGTGCCAGCAGTGAAGCCCAGGGGCGAGAGACCCAGTACTTC. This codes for CASSEAQGRETQYF.